The 24 T cell receptor beta chains given below trace back to one sample, sequenced in a study of cytomegalovirus exposure and HLA in healthy donors. Clones were sequenced by immunoSEQ multiplex PCR, and TCRdb holds only the in-frame ones, with some missing. Here the sample spans some 120,000 clones, around 86% being singletons. Sequenced input: PBMCs. The receptors shown here come from a woman between 18 and 29 years old in good health and CMV-seronegative.

The CDR3 reads CASSPRGEGTRTYNEQFF. Written as DNA, the CDR3 is TGTGCCAGCAGCCCTAGGGGGGAGGGGACTAGAACTTACAATGAGCAGTTCTTC. This chain connects TRBV25-1 to TRBJ2-1; 8 bases map to TRBD2. Germline values: CDR1 MGHDK, CDR2 SYGVNS. After removal of 6 bases from V and 4 bases from J, the junction contained 17 bases not matched to a gene. The CDR3 totals 18 residues.

The chain couples TRBV14 to TRBJ2-5; the D gene is possibly TRBD1 (6 bases). Trimming removed 0 bases at V and 5 bases at J, with 13 bases between. CDR1 is SGHDN, CDR2 FVKESK, per germline. The CDR3 is 15 amino acids. The CDR3 here is CASSQEGRGRETQYF. Written as DNA, the CDR3 is TGTGCCAGCAGCCAAGAGGGCAGGGGTAGGGAGACCCAGTACTTC.

CDR3 loop: CASSTINTGELFF. Here the CDR3 DNA reads TGTGCCAGCAGCACTATTAACACCGGGGAGCTGTTTTTT. V and J are TRBV2 and TRBJ2-2; D unresolved. This CDR3 is built from 13 residues. V lost 6 bases and J lost 2, with 7 bases in between. Germline V gene data show CDR1 as SNHLY and CDR2 as FYNNEI.

This clone was recorded once. J is TRBJ1-1 and V is TRBV9; D not resolved. The CDR3 contains 15 residues. V was cut by 0 bases and J by 0 bases, with 9 bases left in between. CDR1 is SGDLS and CDR2 is YYNGEE in the germline V gene. CDR3 DNA sequence: TGTGCCAGCAGCGTAGAAACAGCTTTGAACACTGAAGCTTTCTTT. It is translated as CASSVETALNTEAFF.

Here the CDR3 reads CASSYGQIHEQYF. The CDR3, as DNA: TGTGCCAGCAGCTACGGGCAGATCCACGAGCAGTACTTC. The chain uses TRBV6-5 and TRBJ2-7, with unresolved D. CDR1 MNHEY and CDR2 SVGAGI come from the germline V gene. Trimming removed 6 bases at V and 5 bases at J, with 14 bases between. The CDR3 extends over 13 amino acids.

V is TRBV29-1 and J is TRBJ2-1, with D maybe TRBD2 (5 bases). Germline lookup yields CDR1 SQVTM and CDR2 ANQGSEA. The length of the CDR3 is 13 residues. Trimming left V 6 bases short and J 4 bases short, with 13 bases between. The CDR3, as DNA: TGCAGCGTCTCCCTGGACTTTTACAATGAGCAGTTCTTC. Amino acids: CSVSLDFYNEQFF.

This clone was seen a single time. V is TRBV5-1 and J is TRBJ2-2; the D is unclear. The CDR3 spans 13 residues. In germline, CDR1 is SGHRS, CDR2 YFSETQ. V was trimmed by 4 bases and J by 4 bases, leaving 8 bases between them. DNA for the CDR3: TGCGCCAGCAGCCAGGCCCTCACCGGGGAGCTGTTTTTT. Translation: CASSQALTGELFF.

The chain links TRBV11-2 to TRBJ2-7; 8 positions match TRBD2. CDR3 length: 17 amino acids. Germline lookup yields CDR1 SGHAT and CDR2 FQNNGV. With V trimmed by 8 bases and J by 3 bases, 18 bases remained unmatched. The CDR3 here is CASSPWRAGDTRYEQYF. CDR3 bases: TGTGCCAGCTCCCCTTGGAGAGCGGGAGATACCCGCTACGAGCAGTACTTC.

The chain employs TRBV19 and TRBJ1-5, with D perhaps matching TRBD1 (6 bases). Trimming removed 3 bases at V and 2 bases at J, with 11 bases between. CDR3 length: 15 residues. From germline, CDR1 is LNHDA and CDR2 SQIVND (reference sequence). As DNA, the CDR3 is TGTGCCAGTAGTATCGGGGGGGCTGGCAATCAGCCCCAGCATTTT. It codes for CASSIGGAGNQPQHF. Based on the CDR3 plus reference TRBV19 and TRBJ1-5, the full variable domain is DGGITQSPKYLFRKEGQNVTLSCEQNLNHDAMYWYRQDPGQGLRLIYYSQIVNDFQKGDIAEGYSVSREKKESFPLTVTSAQKNPTAFYLCASSIGGAGNQPQHFGDGTRLSIL.

The genes are TRBV12-5 and TRBJ2-1; 8 positions agree with TRBD1. Looked up from germline, CDR1 is LGHNT and CDR2 is FRNRAP. V shed 8 bases, J shed 5 bases, and the junction held 5 bases outside the gene matches. The CDR3 sequence is 13 residues long. CDR3 region: CASSRTGNNEQFF. The CDR3 DNA follows: TGTGCTAGTAGCAGGACAGGGAACAATGAGCAGTTCTTC.

V gene TRBV27 combines with J gene TRBJ2-3; 12 nucleotides match TRBD2. Trimming at V came to 0 bases and at J to 2 bases, leaving 12 bases not matched to a gene. CDR1 is MNHEY, CDR2 SMNVEV, per germline (reference sequence). The length of the CDR3 is 20 residues. The CDR3 protein is CASSLSLLAGGLFPTDTQYF. CDR3 in DNA: TGTGCCAGCAGTTTATCGCTCCTAGCGGGAGGGCTTTTCCCCACAGATACGCAGTATTTT.

This clone occurred a few times. The chain has TRBV6-4 and TRBJ2-1; 13 nucleotides line up with TRBD2. Germline trimming cut 4 bases from V and 4 bases from J; bases unmatched to any gene: 1. From germline, CDR1 is MRHNA and CDR2 SNTAGT. This CDR3 has 15 residues. This CDR3 reads CASSGLAGGYNEQFF. CDR3 bases: TGTGCCAGCAGTGGACTAGCGGGAGGATACAATGAGCAGTTCTTC.

The rearrangement uses TRBV4-1 and TRBJ2-7; possible D gene TRBD2, 5 bases. Germline CDR1 is MGHRA and CDR2 is YSYEKL. The CDR3 consists of 14 residues. The V and J ends lost 0 bases and 0 bases respectively, with 6 bases between them. The CDR3 nucleotides read TGCGCCAGCAGCCAAGAGGGGAGCTCCTACGAGCAGTACTTC. Translation gives CASSQEGSSYEQYF.

The rearrangement links TRBV9 to TRBJ2-7; weak D call: TRBD2 (6 bases). Germline V lookup: CDR1 SGDLS, CDR2 YYNGEE. The V end was cut by 4 bases, the J end by 3 bases, with 8 bases between. This CDR3 is 12 amino acids long. CDR3 sequence reads: CASSPGGYEQYF. In DNA, the CDR3 is TGTGCCAGCAGCCCCGGGGGCTACGAGCAGTACTTC.

The chain links TRBV10-3 to TRBJ2-5; the match to TRBD2 covers 7 bases. The CDR3 consists of 15 residues. Germline trimming cut 4 bases from V and 2 bases from J; bases unmatched to any gene: 7. Germline lookup yields CDR1 ENHRY and CDR2 SYGVKD. Here the CDR3 DNA reads TGTGCCATCAGTGGGACTAGACTTCGGCAAGAGACCCAGTACTTC. Protein sequence: CAISGTRLRQETQYF.

This chain uses TRBV4-1 with TRBJ2-1; D not resolved. The V gene lost 0 bases and the J gene lost 8 bases, with 11 bases spanning the gap. CDR1 MGHRA and CDR2 YSYEKL come from the germline V gene. The CDR3 has 14 amino acids. This CDR3 is CASSQEGSQDEQFF. The DNA for the CDR3 is TGCGCCAGCAGCCAAGAGGGCAGCCAGGATGAGCAGTTCTTC.

Turning to this clone: An end of the junction does not agree with germline; a read error may underlie this. This chain connects TRBV6-1 to TRBJ2-3; no clear D gene. CDR3 length: 14 residues. From germline, CDR1 is MNHNS and CDR2 SASEGT. The CDR3 sequence is CASSKAVGTDTQYF. The DNA of the CDR3 is TGTGCCAGCAGTAAAGCAGTCGGGACAGATACGCAGTATTTT.

This clone occurred a few times. V is TRBV25-1 and J is TRBJ2-7; no clear D gene. Germline-derived CDR1 and CDR2 are MGHDK and SYGVNS. Trimming cost V 3 bases and J 6 bases, with 12 bases left between them. This CDR3 has 13 amino acids. The CDR3 nucleotides read TGTGCCAGCAGTGAGACCCTCTCGGGCGAGCAGTACTTC. The encoded protein is CASSETLSGEQYF.

This chain links TRBV25-1 with TRBJ2-4; D is perhaps TRBD2 (5 bases). Germline CDR1 MGHDK, CDR2 SYGVNS. V lost 3 bases and J 5 bases, leaving 14 bases between the germline ends. The CDR3 is made up of 15 amino acids. The CDR3 here is CASSDTSGRENIQYF. As DNA, the CDR3 is TGTGCCAGCAGTGACACGAGTGGGCGGGAAAACATTCAGTACTTC.

The V gene is TRBV28, the J gene TRBJ1-5; D might be TRBD1 (5 bases). CDR1 is MDHEN and CDR2 is SYDVKM in the germline V gene. Trimming took off 6 bases at V and 5 bases at J, with 14 bases between the two ends. The CDR3 spans 14 residues. The CDR3 region is CASRPRQGHQPQHF. The CDR3 bases are TGTGCCAGCAGGCCCCGGCAGGGCCATCAGCCCCAGCATTTT.

This clone was seen only once. V and J are TRBV11-3 and TRBJ2-1; possibly TRBD2 for D (5 bases). Trimming took off 5 bases at V and 8 bases at J, with 22 bases between the two ends. The CDR3 length is 16 residues. The germline gives CDR1 SGHNT, CDR2 YENEEA. CDR3: CASSGRDTHKADEQFF. CDR3 nucleotides: TGTGCCAGCAGCGGGAGAGACACGCACAAGGCGGATGAGCAGTTCTTC.

The chain couples TRBV10-2 to TRBJ1-2; 11 bases fit TRBD1. The CDR3 has 11 amino acids. Germline V gives CDR1 WSHSY, CDR2 SAAADI. J lost 8 bases, V lost 10 bases, and 3 bases had no gene match. CDR3 residues: CAKWTGGGYTF. In DNA form, the CDR3 reads TGCGCCAAGTGGACAGGGGGCGGCTACACCTTC.

This chain links TRBV11-2 with TRBJ1-4; 10 bases align to TRBD1. With 5 bases clipped from V and 8 bases from J, the junction kept 11 bases outside the gene matches. From germline, CDR1 is SGHAT and CDR2 FQNNGV. The CDR3 is made up of 16 amino acids. This chain's CDR3 is CASSPLGGTGAEKLFF. CDR3 DNA: TGTGCCAGCAGCCCGTTGGGAGGGACAGGGGCAGAAAAACTGTTTTTT.

The chain couples TRBV4-1 to TRBJ1-2; D remains unclear. Trimming removed 0 bases from V and 4 bases from J, with 12 bases in between. Per germline, CDR1 MGHRA and CDR2 YSYEKL. This CDR3 has 15 residues. CDR3 residues: CASSQDWETIYGYTF. Written as DNA, the CDR3 is TGCGCCAGCAGCCAAGATTGGGAGACCATCTATGGCTACACCTTC.